The following is a TCR beta chain sequence with its context. Assay used: immunoSEQ multiplex PCR; TCRdb lists only in-frame clones, some missing. The data contain over 75,000 clones, about 80% of them singletons. The germline gives CDR1 MNHNS, CDR2 SASEGT. V lost 3 bases to trimming and J lost 3 bases, with 9 bases between them. The CDR3 loop spans 14 amino acids. The entry originates in a study of CD4 T cell repertoires in COVID-19. No culture step preceded sequencing of the ex vivo isolated memory T cells. The chain combines TRBV6-1 with TRBJ1-5; perhaps TRBD1 as D (6 bases). The receptor was isolated from a human donor who had COVID-19. The source was CD4+ T cells from peripheral blood, collected after recovery from COVID-19. The CDR3 here is CASSEGGANQPQHF. The CDR3 DNA is TGTGCCAGCAGTGAGGGGGGGGCCAATCAGCCCCAGCATTTT.